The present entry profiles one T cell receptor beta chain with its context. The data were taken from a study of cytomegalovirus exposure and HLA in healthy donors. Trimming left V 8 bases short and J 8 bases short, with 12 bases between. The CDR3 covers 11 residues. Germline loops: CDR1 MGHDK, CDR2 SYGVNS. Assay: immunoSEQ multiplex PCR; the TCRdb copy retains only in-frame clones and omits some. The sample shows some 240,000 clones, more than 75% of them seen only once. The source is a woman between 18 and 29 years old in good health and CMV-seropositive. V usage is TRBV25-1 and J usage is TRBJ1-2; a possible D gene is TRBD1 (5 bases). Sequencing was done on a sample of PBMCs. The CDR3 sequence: CASSQGEGYTF. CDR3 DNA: TGTGCCAGCTCTCAGGGCGAAGGCTACACCTTC.